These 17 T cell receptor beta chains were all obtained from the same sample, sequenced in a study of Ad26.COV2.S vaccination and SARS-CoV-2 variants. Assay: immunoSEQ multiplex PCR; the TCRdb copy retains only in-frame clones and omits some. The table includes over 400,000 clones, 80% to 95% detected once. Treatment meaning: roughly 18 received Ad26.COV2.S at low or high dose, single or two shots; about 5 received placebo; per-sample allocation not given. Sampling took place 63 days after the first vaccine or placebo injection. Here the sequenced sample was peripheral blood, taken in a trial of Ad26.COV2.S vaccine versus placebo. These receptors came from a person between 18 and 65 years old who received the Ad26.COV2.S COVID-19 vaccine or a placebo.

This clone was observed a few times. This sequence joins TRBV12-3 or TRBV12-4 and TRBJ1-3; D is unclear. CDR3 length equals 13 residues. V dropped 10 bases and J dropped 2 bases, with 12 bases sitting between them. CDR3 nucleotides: TGTGCCACTAATTGGGATCCTGGAAACACCATATATTTT. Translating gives CATNWDPGNTIYF.

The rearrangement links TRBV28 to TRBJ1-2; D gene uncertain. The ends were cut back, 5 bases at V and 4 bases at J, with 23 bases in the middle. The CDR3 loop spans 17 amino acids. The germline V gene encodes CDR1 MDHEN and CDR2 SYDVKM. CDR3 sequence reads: CASSPQRQTELPYGYTF. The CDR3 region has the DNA TGTGCCAGCAGTCCCCAACGTCAGACGGAGCTCCCCTATGGCTACACCTTC.

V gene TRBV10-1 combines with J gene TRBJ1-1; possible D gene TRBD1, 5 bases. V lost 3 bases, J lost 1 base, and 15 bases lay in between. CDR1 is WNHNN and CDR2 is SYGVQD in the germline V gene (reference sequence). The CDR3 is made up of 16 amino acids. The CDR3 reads CASSDSLGTGNTEAFF. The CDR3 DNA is TGCGCCAGCAGTGACTCCCTCGGGACTGGGAACACTGAAGCTTTCTTT.

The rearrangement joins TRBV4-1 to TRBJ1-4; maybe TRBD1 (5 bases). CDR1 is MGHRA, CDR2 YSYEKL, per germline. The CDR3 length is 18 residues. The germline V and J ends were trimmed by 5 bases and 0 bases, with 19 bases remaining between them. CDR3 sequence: CASSERFRGSATNEKLFF. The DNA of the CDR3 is TGCGCCAGCAGCGAGAGGTTTCGGGGGTCTGCAACTAATGAAAAACTGTTTTTT.

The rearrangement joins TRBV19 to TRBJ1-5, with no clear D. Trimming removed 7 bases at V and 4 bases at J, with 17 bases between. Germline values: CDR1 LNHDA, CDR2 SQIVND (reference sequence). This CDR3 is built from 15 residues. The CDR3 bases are TGTGCCAGTACTATGTACGGGGAACCAAATCAGCCCCAGCATTTT. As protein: CASTMYGEPNQPQHF. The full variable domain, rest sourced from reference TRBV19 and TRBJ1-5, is DGGITQSPKYLFRKEGQNVTLSCEQNLNHDAMYWYRQDPGQGLRLIYYSQIVNDFQKGDIAEGYSVSREKKESFPLTVTSAQKNPTAFYLCASTMYGEPNQPQHFGDGTRLSIL.

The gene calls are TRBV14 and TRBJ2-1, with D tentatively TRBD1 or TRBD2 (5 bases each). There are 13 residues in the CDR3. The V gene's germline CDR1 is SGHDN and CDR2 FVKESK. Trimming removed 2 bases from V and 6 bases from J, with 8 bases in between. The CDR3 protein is CASSQYGTNEQFF. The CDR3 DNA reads TGTGCCAGCAGCCAATACGGGACCAATGAGCAGTTCTTC.

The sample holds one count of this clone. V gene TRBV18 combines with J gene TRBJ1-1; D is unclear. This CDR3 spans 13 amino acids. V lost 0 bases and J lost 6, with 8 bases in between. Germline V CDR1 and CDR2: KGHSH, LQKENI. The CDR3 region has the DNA TGTGCCAGCTCACCACCGGGGAGCTCTGAAGCTTTCTTT. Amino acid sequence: CASSPPGSSEAFF.

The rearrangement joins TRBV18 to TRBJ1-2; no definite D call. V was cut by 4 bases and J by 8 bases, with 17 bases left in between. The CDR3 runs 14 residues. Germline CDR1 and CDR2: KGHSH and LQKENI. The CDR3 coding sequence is TGTGCCAGCTCACACGGTGATGGTGGAGCGGGCTACACCTTC. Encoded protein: CASSHGDGGAGYTF.

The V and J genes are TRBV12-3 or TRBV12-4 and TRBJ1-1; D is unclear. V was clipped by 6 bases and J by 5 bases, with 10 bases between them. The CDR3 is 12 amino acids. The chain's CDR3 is CASRRFGTEAFF. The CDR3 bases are TGTGCCAGCAGGAGGTTCGGGACTGAAGCTTTCTTT.

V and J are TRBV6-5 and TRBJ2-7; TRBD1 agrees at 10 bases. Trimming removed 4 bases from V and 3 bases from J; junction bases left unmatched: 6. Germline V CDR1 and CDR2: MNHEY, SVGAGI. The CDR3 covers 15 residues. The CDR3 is CASSFRDRGLYEQYF. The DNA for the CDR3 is TGTGCCAGCAGTTTCCGGGACAGGGGCCTCTACGAGCAGTACTTC.

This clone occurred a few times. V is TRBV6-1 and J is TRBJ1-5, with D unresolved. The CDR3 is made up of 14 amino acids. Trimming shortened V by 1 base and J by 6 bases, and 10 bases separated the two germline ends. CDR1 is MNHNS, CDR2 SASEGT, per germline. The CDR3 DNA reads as TGTGCCAGCAGTGAAGTTGGGGTCGGTCAGCCCCAGCATTTT. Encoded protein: CASSEVGVGQPQHF.

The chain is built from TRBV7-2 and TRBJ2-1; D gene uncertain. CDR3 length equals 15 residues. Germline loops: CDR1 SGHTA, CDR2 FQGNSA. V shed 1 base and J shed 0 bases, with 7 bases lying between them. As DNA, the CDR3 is TGTGCCAGCAGCTTAGACCCCCGCTCCTACAATGAGCAGTTCTTC. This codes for CASSLDPRSYNEQFF. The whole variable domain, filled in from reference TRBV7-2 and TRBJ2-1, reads GAGVSQSPSNKVTEKGKDVELRCDPISGHTALYWYRQSLGQGLEFLIYFQGNSAPDKSGLPSDRFSAERTGGSVSTLTIQRTQQEDSAVYLCASSLDPRSYNEQFFGPGTRLTVL.

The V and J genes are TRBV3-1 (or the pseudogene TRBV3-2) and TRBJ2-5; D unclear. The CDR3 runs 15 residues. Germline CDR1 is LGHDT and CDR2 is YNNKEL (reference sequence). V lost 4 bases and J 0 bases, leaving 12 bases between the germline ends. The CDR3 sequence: CASSPIGRDQETQYF. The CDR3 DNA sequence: TGTGCCAGCAGCCCCATCGGACGGGACCAAGAGACCCAGTACTTC.

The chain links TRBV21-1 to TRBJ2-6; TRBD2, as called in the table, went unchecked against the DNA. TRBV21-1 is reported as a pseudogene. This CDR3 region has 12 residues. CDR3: CASNKDSSVLTF. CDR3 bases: TGTGCCAGCAACAAGGACTCTTCCGTCCTGACTTTC.

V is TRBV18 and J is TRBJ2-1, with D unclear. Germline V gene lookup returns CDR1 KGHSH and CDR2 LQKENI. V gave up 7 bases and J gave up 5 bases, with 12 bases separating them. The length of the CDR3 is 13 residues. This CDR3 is CASYSGSNNEQFF. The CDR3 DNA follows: TGTGCCAGCTATTCTGGATCTAACAATGAGCAGTTCTTC.

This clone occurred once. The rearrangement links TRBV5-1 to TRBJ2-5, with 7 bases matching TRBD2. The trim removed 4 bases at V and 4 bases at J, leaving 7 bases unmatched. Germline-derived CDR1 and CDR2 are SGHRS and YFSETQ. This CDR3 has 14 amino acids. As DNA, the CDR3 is TGCGCCAGCAGCGTCGTAGGGGAGGGAGAGACCCAGTACTTC. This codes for CASSVVGEGETQYF.

CDR3 region: CASSQGGTEAFF. The CDR3 bases are TGTGCCAGTAGCCAAGGGGGAACTGAAGCTTTCTTT. This chain uses TRBV19 with TRBJ1-1, with D maybe TRBD1 (6 bases). The CDR3 has 12 residues. Between the trimmed V and J ends, which lost 6 bases and 5 bases, there was a span of 10 bases. Germline V gene lookup returns CDR1 LNHDA and CDR2 SQIVND (reference sequence). The whole variable domain, filled in from reference TRBV19 and TRBJ1-1, reads DGGITQSPKYLFRKEGQNVTLSCEQNLNHDAMYWYRQDPGQGLRLIYYSQIVNDFQKGDIAEGYSVSREKKESFPLTVTSAQKNPTAFYLCASSQGGTEAFFGQGTRLTVV.